The next 9 T cell receptor beta chains were all read from a single sample in a study of OX40 agonist ivuxolimab in advanced cancers. Profiled with immunoSEQ multiplex PCR; TCRdb holds only in-frame clones, not every one. Of 41,000 or so clones listed, around 73% are singletons. The sample in question was CD4+ or CD8+ T cells sorted from blood, obtained in a trial of the OX40 agonist ivuxolimab. Every receptor here comes from an adult with an advanced solid tumor such as melanoma, head and neck, liver or kidney cancer.

The chain has TRBV27 and TRBJ1-2, with 9 nucleotides matching TRBD1. V dropped 0 bases and J dropped 2; count of bases not matched to a gene: 4. Germline V CDR1 and CDR2: MNHEY, SMNVEV (reference sequence). The CDR3 consists of 16 residues. The DNA of the CDR3 is TGTGCCAGCAGTTTATCCGGGACAGGGTTGAACTATGGCTACACCTTC. Protein product: CASSLSGTGLNYGYTF.

In its sample, this clone was seen a few times. The V gene is TRBV7-3, the J gene TRBJ1-1; D is unclear. Per the germline V gene, CDR1 is SGHTA and CDR2 is FQGTGA. V lost 1 base to trimming and J lost 6 bases, with 9 bases between them. The CDR3 is 13 amino acids. CDR3 protein: CASSLNLRAEAFF. The CDR3 DNA reads as TGTGCCAGCAGCTTAAACTTGAGGGCTGAAGCTTTCTTT. The whole variable domain, remainder taken from reference TRBV7-3 and TRBJ1-1, is GAGVSQTPSNKVTEKGKYVELRCDPISGHTALYWYRQSLGQGPEFLIYFQGTGAADDSGLPNDRFFAVRPEGSVSTLKIQRTERGDSAVYLCASSLNLRAEAFFGQGTRLTVV.

V and J are TRBV27 and TRBJ1-1; 9 nucleotides line up with TRBD1. CDR3 size: 15 residues. With 1 base clipped from V and 5 bases from J, the junction kept 5 bases outside the gene matches. The germline V gene has CDR1 MNHEY and CDR2 SMNVEV (reference sequence). The CDR3 DNA is TGTGCCAGCAGTTTATATGACAGGGGGGATACTGAAGCTTTCTTT. Its protein is CASSLYDRGDTEAFF.

V and J are TRBV2 and TRBJ2-3; perhaps TRBD2 as D (5 bases). The CDR3 sequence is 14 residues long. V was shortened by 7 bases and J by 0 bases, with 11 bases between the two germline ends. Germline lookup yields CDR1 SNHLY and CDR2 FYNNEI. This CDR3 reads CASIGRVSTDTQYF. The CDR3 nucleotides read TGTGCCAGCATTGGGCGGGTTAGCACAGATACGCAGTATTTT. Looking up the rest from reference TRBV2 and TRBJ2-3 gives the full variable domain: EPEVTQTPSHQVTQMGQEVILRCVPISNHLYFYWYRQILGQKVEFLVSFYNNEISEKSEIFDDQFSVERPDGSNFTLKIRSTKLEDSAMYFCASIGRVSTDTQYFGPGTRLTVL.

This clone was detected only a few times. This specimen includes other DNA sequences encoding the same CDR3. The gene calls are TRBV11-2 and TRBJ2-7; possible D gene TRBD2, 5 bases. The CDR3 consists of 13 residues. Trimming pared 0 bases from V and 6 bases from J, leaving 9 bases between. The V gene's germline CDR1 is SGHAT and CDR2 FQNNGV. The CDR3 loop reads CASSLEGSGEQYF. In DNA form, the CDR3 reads TGTGCCAGCAGCTTAGAGGGGAGCGGCGAGCAGTACTTC.

CDR3 residues: CASQYSGQGGEQYF. The CDR3 DNA reads as TGTGCCTCCCAGTATAGCGGACAGGGTGGCGAGCAGTACTTC. The J gene is TRBJ2-7, the V gene TRBV19, with 8 bases aligning to TRBD1. V lost 11 bases and J lost 6; bases outside the gene matches: 15. The CDR3 is made up of 14 amino acids. Germline V gene data show CDR1 as LNHDA and CDR2 as SQIVND (reference sequence).

This clone appeared a single time. J is TRBJ2-1 and V is TRBV6-1; TRBD2 matches at 8 bases. The CDR3 length is 15 residues. J was trimmed by 3 bases and V by 6 bases; bases with no gene match: 7. The germline gives CDR1 MNHNS, CDR2 SASEGT. The CDR3 coding sequence is TGTGCCAGCAGCACAGCGGGAGCAGGCTACAATGAGCAGTTCTTC. It specifies CASSTAGAGYNEQFF.

This rearrangement joins TRBV6-6 to TRBJ2-7; 12 nucleotides agree with TRBD2. The CDR3 spans 14 residues. Germline V gives CDR1 MNHNY, CDR2 SVGAGI (reference sequence). V lost 5 bases to trimming and J lost 4 bases; unmatched junction nucleotides: 3. The CDR3 nucleotides are TGTGCCAGCAGTCTAGCGGGAGGGCTATACGAGCAGTACTTC. Translating it yields CASSLAGGLYEQYF.

CDR3 nucleotides: TGTGCCAGCAGCGTAACTTTGGCTGGGACAGGGGAGAACACTGAAGCTTTCTTT. Amino acid sequence: CASSVTLAGTGENTEAFF. V gene TRBV9 combines with J gene TRBJ1-1; 10 nucleotides align to TRBD1. V shed 1 base and J 1 base; nucleotides not matched to a gene: 10. CDR1 is SGDLS, CDR2 YYNGEE, per germline. The CDR3 spans 18 residues.